This T cell receptor (beta chain) came from a study of blood T cell repertoires in COVID-19 (TCRdb year 2020). Turning to the overall study: The collaborator samples originated in the United States, Italy and Spain and spanned the acute and convalescent phases of COVID-19. The sample metadata nearly always contained a de-identified subject ID, COVID-19 status, age in years and sex. Where HLA class I and class II types were available, the types were taken from metadata supplied by the sample provider, not from assay-based typing. The repertoires were released in a freely available public database meant as a resource for research on the immune response to SARS-CoV-2. The material from the prospective study consisted of cDNA or gDNA derived from T cells, B-cell-depleted T cells, or PBMCs. Subjects who had been exposed to COVID-19, were actively infected with it, or had recovered from it provided the deeply sampled blood TCRbeta repertoires that made up the dataset. Samples were obtained from the ongoing ImmuneRACE study (first 160 participants) and from some 1,300 subjects provided by 6 global collaborators.

There are many counts of this clone. Its specific antigen is unknown. No base quality information exists; no much larger clone differs at one position. CDR1 and CDR2 are read off the germline V gene as MDHEN and SYDVKM. The germline ends are 12 bases apart after V is trimmed by 7 bases and J by 0 bases. Reading from cysteine to phenylalanine, the CDR3 counts 14 amino acids. Kept here is only the CDR3 DNA, which spans 42 bases and is read in frame from base 1. TCRbeta CDR3 regions were amplified from genomic DNA by means of the immunoSEQ Assay, a bias-controlled multiplex PCR. For the original study's pipeline: Nucleated cell counts per sample were estimated from amplification of reference gene primers within the assay. To quantify the absolute abundance of each unique TCRbeta CDR3 rearrangement, sequence reads were collapsed and filtered. For each sample, productive Simpson clonality was calculated as the square root of Simpson's diversity index across productive rearrangements. TCRdb holds this immuneACCESS table with in-frame rearrangements only. Some clones are missing; in checked studies, unresolved V genes explain under half, and the rest has no known cause. That table furnishes V, J and clone size, whereas the DNA furnished D and trimming. A total of about 40,000 clones appear in this sample, roughly 83% of them only once. The ten biggest clones cover more than 20% of the sample.

Each collaborating institution followed its own protocols to collect whole blood in K2EDTA tubes. For TCRbeta analysis, collaborators shipped samples in one of three forms: frozen whole blood, isolated PBMCs, or DNA extracted from either of those sample types. The research as a whole found: The quantity of clinical and demographic metadata differed by source and by participant and was supplied without curation.

The receptor chain draws on TRBV28 and TRBJ1-1; D gene: possibly TRBD1, on 6 matching bases. Sequenced: peripheral blood. This TCR came from a human donor with acute or convalescent COVID-19. The donor label of this sample is uncertain. At the DNA level, the sequence is TGTGCCAGCACCCTCAGGGGTATGAACACTGAAGCTTTCTTT. It specifies CASTLRGMNTEAFF.